This note documents a single TCR beta chain sequence. What it binds is not known. V lost 3 bases to trimming and J lost 5 bases, with 7 bases between them. Germline CDR1 is DFQATT and CDR2 is SNEGSKA (reference sequence). The CDR3 sequence is 11 residues long. This sample is part of a study of T cell responses to AZD1222 COVID-19 vaccine. Profiling relied on immunoSEQ multiplex PCR, and the TCRdb table lists in-frame clones only, not all of them. Of more than 150,000 clones detected, 92% appear once; the ten largest clones hold 1.3%. Findings of the study overall: Spike-specific TCRs gained breadth and depth after people received two AZD1222 doses. Clonal diversity was possibly underestimated, and white British individuals and females predominated among donors. None of the repertoires were sampled until the peak T cell response had passed. Targeting of unmutated variant regions was reportedly seen in nearly half of spike-specific TCRs.

The chain employs TRBV20-1 and TRBJ1-2; no clear D gene. The starting material was peripheral blood, obtained 28 days after the second AZD1222 dose. The receptor comes from an adult who received the AZD1222 COVID-19 vaccine. CDR3 region: CSARGWYGYTF. The CDR3 DNA is TGCAGTGCTAGGGGGTGGTATGGCTACACCTTC.